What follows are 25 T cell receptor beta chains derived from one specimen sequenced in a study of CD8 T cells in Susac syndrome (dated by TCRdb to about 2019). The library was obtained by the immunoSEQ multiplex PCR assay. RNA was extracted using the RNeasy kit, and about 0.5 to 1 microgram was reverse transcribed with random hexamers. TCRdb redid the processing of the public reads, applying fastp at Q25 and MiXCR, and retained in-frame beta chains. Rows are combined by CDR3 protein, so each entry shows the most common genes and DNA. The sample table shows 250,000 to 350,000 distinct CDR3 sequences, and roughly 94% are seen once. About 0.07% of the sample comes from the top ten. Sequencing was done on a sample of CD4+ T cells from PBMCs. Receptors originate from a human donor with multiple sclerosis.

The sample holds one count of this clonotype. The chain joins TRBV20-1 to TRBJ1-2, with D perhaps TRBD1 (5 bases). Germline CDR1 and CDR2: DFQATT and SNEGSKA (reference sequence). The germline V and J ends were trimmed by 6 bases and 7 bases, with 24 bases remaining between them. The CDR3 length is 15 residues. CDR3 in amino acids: CSARTETARGGGYTF. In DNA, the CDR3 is TGCAGTGCCAGGACCGAGACAGCCCGCGGGGGTGGCTACACCTTC.

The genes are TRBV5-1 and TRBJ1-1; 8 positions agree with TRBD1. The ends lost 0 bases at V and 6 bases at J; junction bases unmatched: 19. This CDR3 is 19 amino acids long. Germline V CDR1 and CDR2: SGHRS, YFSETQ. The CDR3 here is CASSLAADRGGPLRPEAFF. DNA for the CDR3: TGCGCCAGCAGCTTGGCGGCCGACAGGGGCGGACCCCTCCGTCCTGAAGCTTTCTTT.

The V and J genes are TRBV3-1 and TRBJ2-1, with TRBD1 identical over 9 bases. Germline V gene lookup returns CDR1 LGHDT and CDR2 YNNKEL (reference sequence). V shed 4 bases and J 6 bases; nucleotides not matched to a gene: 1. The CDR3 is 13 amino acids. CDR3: CASSRGQGNEQFF. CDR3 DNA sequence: TGTGCCAGCAGCCGGGGACAGGGCAATGAGCAGTTCTTC.

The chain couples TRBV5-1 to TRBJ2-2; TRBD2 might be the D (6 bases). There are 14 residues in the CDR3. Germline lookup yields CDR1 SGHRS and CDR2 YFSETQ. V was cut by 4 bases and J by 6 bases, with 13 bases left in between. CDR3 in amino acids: CASSPTSSPGELFF. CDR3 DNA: TGCGCCAGCAGCCCTACTAGCTCCCCCGGGGAGCTGTTTTTT.

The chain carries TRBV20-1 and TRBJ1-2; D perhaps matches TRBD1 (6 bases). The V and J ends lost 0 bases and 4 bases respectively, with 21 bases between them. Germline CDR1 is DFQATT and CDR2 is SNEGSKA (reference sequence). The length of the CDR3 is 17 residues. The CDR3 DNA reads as TGCAGTGCTAGAGATCCGAACAGATCCGGAGGGGGCTATGGCTACACCTTC. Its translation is CSARDPNRSGGGYGYTF.

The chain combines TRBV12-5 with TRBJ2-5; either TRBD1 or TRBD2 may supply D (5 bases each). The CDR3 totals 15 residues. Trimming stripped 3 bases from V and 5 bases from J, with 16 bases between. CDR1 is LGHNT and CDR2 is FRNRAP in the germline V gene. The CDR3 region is CASGLIGRGRETQYF. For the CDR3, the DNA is TGTGCTAGTGGTTTAATTGGACGGGGCCGGGAGACCCAGTACTTC. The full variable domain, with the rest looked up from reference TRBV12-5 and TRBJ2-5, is DARVTQTPRHKVTEMGQEVTMRCQPILGHNTVFWYRQTMMQGLELLAYFRNRAPLDDSGMPKDRFSAEMPDATLATLKIQPSEPRDSAVYFCASGLIGRGRETQYFGPGTRLLVL.

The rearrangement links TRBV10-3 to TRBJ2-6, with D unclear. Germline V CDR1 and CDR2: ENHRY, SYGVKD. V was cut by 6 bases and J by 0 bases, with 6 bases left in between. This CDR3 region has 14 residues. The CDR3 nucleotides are TGTGCCATCAGAGAGAGCTCTGGGGCCAACGTCCTGACTTTC. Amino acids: CAIRESSGANVLTF.

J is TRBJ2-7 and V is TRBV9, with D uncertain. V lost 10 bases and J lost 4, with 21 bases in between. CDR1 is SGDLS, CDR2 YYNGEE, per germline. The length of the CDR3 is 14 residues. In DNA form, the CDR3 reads TGTGCCCCCCGGGTGGAGCGAACCTCGTACGAGCAGTACTTC. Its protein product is CAPRVERTSYEQYF. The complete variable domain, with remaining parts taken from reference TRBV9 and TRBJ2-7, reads DSGVTQTPKHLITATGQRVTLRCSPRSGDLSVYWYQQSLDQGLQFLIQYYNGEERAKGNILERFSAQQFPDLHSELNLSSLELGDSALYFCAPRVERTSYEQYFGPGTRLTVT.

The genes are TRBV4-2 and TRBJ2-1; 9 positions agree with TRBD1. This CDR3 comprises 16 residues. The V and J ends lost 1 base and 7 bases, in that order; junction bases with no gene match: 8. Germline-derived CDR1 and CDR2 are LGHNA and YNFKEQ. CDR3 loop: CASSQVLQGARNEQFF. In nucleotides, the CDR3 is TGTGCCAGCAGCCAAGTGTTACAGGGGGCGCGGAATGAGCAGTTCTTC.

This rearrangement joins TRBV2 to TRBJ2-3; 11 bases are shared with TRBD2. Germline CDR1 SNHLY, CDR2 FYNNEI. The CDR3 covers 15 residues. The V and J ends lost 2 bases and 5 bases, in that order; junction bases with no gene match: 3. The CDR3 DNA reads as TGTGCCAGCAGTGAACAAGGGACTAGCGGAGATACGCAGTATTTT. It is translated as CASSEQGTSGDTQYF. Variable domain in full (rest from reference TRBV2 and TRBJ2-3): EPEVTQTPSHQVTQMGQEVILRCVPISNHLYFYWYRQILGQKVEFLVSFYNNEISEKSEIFDDQFSVERPDGSNFTLKIRSTKLEDSAMYFCASSEQGTSGDTQYFGPGTRLTVL.

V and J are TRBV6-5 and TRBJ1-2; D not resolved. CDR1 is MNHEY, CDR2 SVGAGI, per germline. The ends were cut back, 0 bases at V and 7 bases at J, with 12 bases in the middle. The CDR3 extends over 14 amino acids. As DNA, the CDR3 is TGTGCCAGCAGTTACTCGATAACGGGATTTGGCTACACCTTC. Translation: CASSYSITGFGYTF.

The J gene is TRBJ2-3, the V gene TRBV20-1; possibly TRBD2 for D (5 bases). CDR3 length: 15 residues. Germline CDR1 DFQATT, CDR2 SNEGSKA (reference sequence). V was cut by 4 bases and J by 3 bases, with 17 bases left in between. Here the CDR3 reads CSAKRSTGWTDTQYF. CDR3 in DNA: TGCAGTGCTAAGCGGTCTACGGGGTGGACAGATACGCAGTATTTT.

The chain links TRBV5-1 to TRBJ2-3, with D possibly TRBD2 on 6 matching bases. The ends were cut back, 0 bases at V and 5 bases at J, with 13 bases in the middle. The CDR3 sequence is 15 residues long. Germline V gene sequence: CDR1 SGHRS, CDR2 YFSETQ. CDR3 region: CASSLGGARGDTQYF. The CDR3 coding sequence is TGCGCCAGCAGCTTGGGCGGGGCCCGTGGAGATACGCAGTATTTT. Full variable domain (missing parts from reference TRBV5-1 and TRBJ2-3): KAGVTQTPRYLIKTRGQQVTLSCSPISGHRSVSWYQQTPGQGLQFLFEYFSETQRNKGNFPGRFSGRQFSNSRSEMNVSTLELGDSALYLCASSLGGARGDTQYFGPGTRLTVL.

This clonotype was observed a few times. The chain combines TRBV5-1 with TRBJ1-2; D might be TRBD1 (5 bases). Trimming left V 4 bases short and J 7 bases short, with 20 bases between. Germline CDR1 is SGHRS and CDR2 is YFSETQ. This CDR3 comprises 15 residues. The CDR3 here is CASSPEPGTVIGYTF. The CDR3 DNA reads TGCGCCAGCAGCCCGGAGCCGGGGACGGTGATTGGCTACACCTTC.

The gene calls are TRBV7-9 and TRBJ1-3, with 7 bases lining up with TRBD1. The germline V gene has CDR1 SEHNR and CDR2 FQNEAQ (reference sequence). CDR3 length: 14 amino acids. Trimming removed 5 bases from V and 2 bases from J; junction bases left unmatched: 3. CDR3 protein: CASSQGQAGNTIYF. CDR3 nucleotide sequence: TGTGCCAGCAGCCAAGGACAGGCTGGAAACACCATATATTTT. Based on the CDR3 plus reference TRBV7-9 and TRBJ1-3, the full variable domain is DTGVSQNPRHKITKRGQNVTFRCDPISEHNRLYWYRQTLGQGPEFLTYFQNEAQLEKSRLLSDRFSAERPKGSFSTLEIQRTEQGDSAMYLCASSQGQAGNTIYFGEGSWLTVV.

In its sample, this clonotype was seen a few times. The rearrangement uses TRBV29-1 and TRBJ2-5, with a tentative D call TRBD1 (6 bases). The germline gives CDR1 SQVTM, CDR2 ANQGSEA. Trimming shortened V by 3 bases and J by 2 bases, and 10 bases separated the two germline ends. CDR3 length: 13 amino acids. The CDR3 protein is CSVDGQGQETQYF. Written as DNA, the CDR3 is TGCAGCGTTGACGGGCAGGGGCAAGAGACCCAGTACTTC.

The CDR3 sequence is CASSFWRGNEQFF. As DNA, the CDR3 is TGTGCCAGCAGTTTTTGGAGGGGTAATGAGCAGTTCTTC. This chain links TRBV27 with TRBJ2-1; D perhaps matches TRBD2 (6 bases). V lost 3 bases and J lost 7, with 10 bases in between. The CDR3 has 13 amino acids. Germline V lookup: CDR1 MNHEY, CDR2 SMNVEV (reference sequence).

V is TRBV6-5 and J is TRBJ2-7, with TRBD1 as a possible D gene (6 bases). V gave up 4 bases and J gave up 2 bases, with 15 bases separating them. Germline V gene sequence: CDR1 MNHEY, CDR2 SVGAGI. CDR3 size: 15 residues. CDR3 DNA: TGTGCCAGCAGTTCCACACAGGGCTTTCCCTACGAGCAGTACTTC. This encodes CASSSTQGFPYEQYF.

In nucleotides, the CDR3 is TGCAGCGTTGTCTTGGCATTCTCTGGAAACACCATATATTTT. It encodes CSVVLAFSGNTIYF. The chain links TRBV29-1 to TRBJ1-3; D unresolved. The germline V gene has CDR1 SQVTM and CDR2 ANQGSEA. The V end lost 4 bases, the J end lost 0 bases, and 10 bases lay between the germline ends. CDR3 length: 14 residues.

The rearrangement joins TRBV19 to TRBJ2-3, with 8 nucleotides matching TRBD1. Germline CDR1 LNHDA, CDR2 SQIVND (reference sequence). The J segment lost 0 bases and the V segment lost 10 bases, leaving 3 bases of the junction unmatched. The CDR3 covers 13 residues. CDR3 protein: CATRDRSTDTQYF. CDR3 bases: TGTGCCACCCGGGACAGGAGCACAGATACGCAGTATTTT.

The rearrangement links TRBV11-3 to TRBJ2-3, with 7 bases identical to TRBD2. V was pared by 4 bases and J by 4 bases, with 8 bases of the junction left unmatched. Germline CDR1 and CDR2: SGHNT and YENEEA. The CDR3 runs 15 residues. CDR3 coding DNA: TGTGCCAGCAGCTGGGGGGGAGGGCCATCAGATACGCAGTATTTT. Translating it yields CASSWGGGPSDTQYF.

The CDR3 loop is CASSLTSGPNEKLFF. CDR3 DNA sequence: TGTGCCAGCAGCTTAACTAGCGGCCCCAACGAAAAACTGTTTTTT. The chain recombines TRBV7-3 with TRBJ1-4; D unresolved. V dropped 0 bases and J dropped 8 bases, with 13 bases sitting between them. This CDR3 has 15 residues. CDR1 SGHTA and CDR2 FQGTGA come from the germline V gene.

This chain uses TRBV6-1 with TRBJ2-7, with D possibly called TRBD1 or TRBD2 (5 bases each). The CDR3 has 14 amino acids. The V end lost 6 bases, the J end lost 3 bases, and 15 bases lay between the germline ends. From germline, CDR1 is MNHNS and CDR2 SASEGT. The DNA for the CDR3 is TGTGCCAGCAGGGTCGGGACGTCTAACTACGAGCAGTACTTC. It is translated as CASRVGTSNYEQYF.

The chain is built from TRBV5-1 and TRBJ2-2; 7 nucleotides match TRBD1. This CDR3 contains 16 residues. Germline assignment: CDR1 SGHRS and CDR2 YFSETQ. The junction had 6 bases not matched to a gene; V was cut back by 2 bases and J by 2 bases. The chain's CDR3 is CASSFERQGNTGELFF. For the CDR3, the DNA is TGCGCCAGCAGCTTTGAACGACAGGGAAACACCGGGGAGCTGTTTTTT. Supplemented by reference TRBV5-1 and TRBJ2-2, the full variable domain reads KAGVTQTPRYLIKTRGQQVTLSCSPISGHRSVSWYQQTPGQGLQFLFEYFSETQRNKGNFPGRFSGRQFSNSRSEMNVSTLELGDSALYLCASSFERQGNTGELFFGEGSRLTVL.

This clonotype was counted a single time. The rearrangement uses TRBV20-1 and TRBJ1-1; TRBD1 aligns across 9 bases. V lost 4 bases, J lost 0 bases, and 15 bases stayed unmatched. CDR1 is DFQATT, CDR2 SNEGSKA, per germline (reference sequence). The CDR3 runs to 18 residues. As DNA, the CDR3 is TGCAGTGCTATCCGGCTGACCCGGACAGGGGCTTTGAACACTGAAGCTTTCTTT. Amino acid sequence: CSAIRLTRTGALNTEAFF.